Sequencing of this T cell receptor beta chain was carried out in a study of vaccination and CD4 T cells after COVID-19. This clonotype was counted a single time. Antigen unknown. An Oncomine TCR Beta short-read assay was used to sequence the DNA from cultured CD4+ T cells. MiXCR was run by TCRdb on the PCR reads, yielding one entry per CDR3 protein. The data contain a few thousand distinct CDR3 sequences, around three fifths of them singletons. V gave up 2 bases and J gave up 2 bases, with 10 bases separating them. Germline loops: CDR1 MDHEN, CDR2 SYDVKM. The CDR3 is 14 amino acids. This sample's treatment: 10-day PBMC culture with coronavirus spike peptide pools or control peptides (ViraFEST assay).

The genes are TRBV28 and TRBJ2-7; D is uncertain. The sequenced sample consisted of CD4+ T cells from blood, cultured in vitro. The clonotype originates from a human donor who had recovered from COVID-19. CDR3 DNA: TGTGCCAGCAGTTTAAACATGATTCCCTACGAGCAGTACTTC. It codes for CASSLNMIPYEQYF.